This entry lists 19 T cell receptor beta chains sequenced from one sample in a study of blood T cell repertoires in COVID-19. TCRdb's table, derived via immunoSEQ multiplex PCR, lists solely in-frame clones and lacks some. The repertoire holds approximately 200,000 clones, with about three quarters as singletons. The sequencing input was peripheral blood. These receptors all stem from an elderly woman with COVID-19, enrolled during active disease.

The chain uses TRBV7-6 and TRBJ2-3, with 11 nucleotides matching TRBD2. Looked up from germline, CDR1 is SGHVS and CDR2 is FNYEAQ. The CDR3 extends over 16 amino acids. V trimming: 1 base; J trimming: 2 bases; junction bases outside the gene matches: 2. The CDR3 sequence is CASSLGLAGITDTQYF. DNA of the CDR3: TGTGCCAGCAGCTTAGGACTAGCGGGGATCACAGATACGCAGTATTTT.

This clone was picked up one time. CDR3 sequence reads: CASSWTGKGATNEKLFF. Here the CDR3 DNA reads TGCGCCAGCAGCTGGACAGGGAAGGGGGCAACTAATGAAAAACTGTTTTTT. The J gene is TRBJ1-4, the V gene TRBV5-1; TRBD1 aligns across 8 bases. The trim removed 3 bases at V and 0 bases at J, leaving 7 bases unmatched. This CDR3 spans 17 amino acids. Germline V lookup: CDR1 SGHRS, CDR2 YFSETQ.

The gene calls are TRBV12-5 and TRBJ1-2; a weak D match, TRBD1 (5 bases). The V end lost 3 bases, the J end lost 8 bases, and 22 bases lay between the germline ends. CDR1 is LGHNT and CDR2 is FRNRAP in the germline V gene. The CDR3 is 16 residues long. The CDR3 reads CASGFHPEGSGWGYTF. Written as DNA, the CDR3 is TGTGCTAGTGGTTTCCACCCGGAGGGGTCAGGTTGGGGCTACACCTTC.

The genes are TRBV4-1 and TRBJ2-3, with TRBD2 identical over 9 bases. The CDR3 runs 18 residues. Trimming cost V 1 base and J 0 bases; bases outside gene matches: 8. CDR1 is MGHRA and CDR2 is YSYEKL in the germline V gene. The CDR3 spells CASSQGTSARSSTDTQYF. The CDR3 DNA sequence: TGCGCCAGCAGCCAAGGGACTAGCGCGCGCAGTAGCACAGATACGCAGTATTTT.

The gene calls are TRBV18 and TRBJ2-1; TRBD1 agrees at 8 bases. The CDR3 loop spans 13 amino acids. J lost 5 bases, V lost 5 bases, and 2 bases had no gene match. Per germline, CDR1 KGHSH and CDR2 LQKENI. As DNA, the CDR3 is TGTGCCAGCTCATCGACAGGGGACAATGAGCAGTTCTTC. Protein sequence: CASSSTGDNEQFF.

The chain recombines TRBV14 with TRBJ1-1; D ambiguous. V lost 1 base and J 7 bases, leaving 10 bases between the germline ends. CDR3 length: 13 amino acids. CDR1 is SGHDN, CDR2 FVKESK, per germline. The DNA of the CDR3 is TGTGCCAGCAGCCAAGGTTACGGGAGTGAAGCTTTCTTT. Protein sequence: CASSQGYGSEAFF.

Here the CDR3 reads CASSPRLGSYEQYF. For the CDR3, the DNA is TGTGCCAGCAGCCCCCGGCTAGGATCCTACGAGCAGTACTTC. The V call is TRBV9, the J call TRBJ2-7; D is unresolved. The CDR3 totals 14 residues. Trimming cost V 4 bases and J 1 base, with 12 bases left between them. CDR1 and CDR2 from the germline V gene are SGDLS and YYNGEE.

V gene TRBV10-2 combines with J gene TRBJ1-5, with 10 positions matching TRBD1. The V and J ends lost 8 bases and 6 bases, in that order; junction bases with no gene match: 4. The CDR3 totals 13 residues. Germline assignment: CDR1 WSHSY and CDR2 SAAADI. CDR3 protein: CASGDRGGQPQHF. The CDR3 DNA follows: TGCGCCAGCGGGGACAGGGGCGGTCAGCCCCAGCATTTT.

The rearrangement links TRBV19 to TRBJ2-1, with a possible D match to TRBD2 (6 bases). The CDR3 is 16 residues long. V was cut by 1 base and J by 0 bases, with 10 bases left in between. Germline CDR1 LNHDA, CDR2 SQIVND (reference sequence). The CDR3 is CASSIVASVSYNEQFF. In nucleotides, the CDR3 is TGTGCCAGTAGTATAGTGGCTAGCGTCTCCTACAATGAGCAGTTCTTC.

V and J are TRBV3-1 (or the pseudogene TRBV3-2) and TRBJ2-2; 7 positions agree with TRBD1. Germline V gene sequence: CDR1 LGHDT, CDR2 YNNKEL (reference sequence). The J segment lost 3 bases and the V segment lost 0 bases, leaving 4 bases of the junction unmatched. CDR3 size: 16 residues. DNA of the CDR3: TGTGCCAGCAGCCAAGAGAGGGGGACAGACACCGGGGAGCTGTTTTTT. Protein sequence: CASSQERGTDTGELFF.

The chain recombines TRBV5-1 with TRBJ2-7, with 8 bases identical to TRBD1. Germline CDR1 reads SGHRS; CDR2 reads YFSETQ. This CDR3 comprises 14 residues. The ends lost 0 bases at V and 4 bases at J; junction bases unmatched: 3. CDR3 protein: CASSLGQGNYEQYF. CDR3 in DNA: TGCGCCAGCAGCTTGGGACAGGGGAATTACGAGCAGTACTTC. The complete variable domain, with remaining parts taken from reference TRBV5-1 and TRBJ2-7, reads KAGVTQTPRYLIKTRGQQVTLSCSPISGHRSVSWYQQTPGQGLQFLFEYFSETQRNKGNFPGRFSGRQFSNSRSEMNVSTLELGDSALYLCASSLGQGNYEQYFGPGTRLTVT.

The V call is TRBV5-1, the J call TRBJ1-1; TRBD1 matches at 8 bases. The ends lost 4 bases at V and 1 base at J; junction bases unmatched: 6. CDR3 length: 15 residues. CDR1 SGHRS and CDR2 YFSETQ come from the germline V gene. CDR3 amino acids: CASSPPGTGNTEAFF. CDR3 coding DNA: TGCGCCAGCAGCCCACCCGGGACAGGGAACACTGAAGCTTTCTTT.

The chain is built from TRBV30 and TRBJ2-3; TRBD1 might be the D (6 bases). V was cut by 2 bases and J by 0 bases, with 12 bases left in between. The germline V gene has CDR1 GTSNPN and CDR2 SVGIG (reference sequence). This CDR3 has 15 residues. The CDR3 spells CAWSPGAMSTDTQYF. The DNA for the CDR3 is TGTGCCTGGAGTCCAGGGGCAATGAGCACAGATACGCAGTATTTT. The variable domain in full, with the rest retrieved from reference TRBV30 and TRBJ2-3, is SQTIHQWPATLVQPVGSPLSLECTVEGTSNPNLYWYRQAAGRGLQLLFYSVGIGQISSEVPQNLSASRPQDRQFILSSKKLLLSDSGFYLCAWSPGAMSTDTQYFGPGTRLTVL.

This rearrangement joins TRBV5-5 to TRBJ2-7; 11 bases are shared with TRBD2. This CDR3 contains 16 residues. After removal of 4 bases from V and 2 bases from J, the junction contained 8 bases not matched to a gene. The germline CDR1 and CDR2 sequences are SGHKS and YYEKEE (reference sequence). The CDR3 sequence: CASSLGTSGSPYEQYF. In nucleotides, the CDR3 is TGTGCCAGCAGCCTCGGTACTAGCGGGAGCCCCTACGAGCAGTACTTC. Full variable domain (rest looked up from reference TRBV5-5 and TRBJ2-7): DAGVTQSPTHLIKTRGQQVTLRCSPISGHKSVSWYQQVLGQGPQFIFQYYEKEERGRGNFPDRFSARQFPNYSSELNVNALLLGDSALYLCASSLGTSGSPYEQYFGPGTRLTVT.

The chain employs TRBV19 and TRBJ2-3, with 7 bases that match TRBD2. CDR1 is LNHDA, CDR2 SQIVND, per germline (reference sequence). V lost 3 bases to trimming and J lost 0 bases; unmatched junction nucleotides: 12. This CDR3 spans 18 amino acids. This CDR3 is CASSILSGDLISTDTQYF. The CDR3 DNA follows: TGTGCCAGTAGTATTCTAAGCGGGGACCTGATCAGCACAGATACGCAGTATTTT.

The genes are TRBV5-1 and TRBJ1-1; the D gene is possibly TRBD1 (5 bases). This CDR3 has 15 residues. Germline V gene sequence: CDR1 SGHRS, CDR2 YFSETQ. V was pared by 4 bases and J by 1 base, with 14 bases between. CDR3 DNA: TGCGCCAGCAGCCCTCTCCTCACAGGGAACACTGAAGCTTTCTTT. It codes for CASSPLLTGNTEAFF. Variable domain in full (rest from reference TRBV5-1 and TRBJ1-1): KAGVTQTPRYLIKTRGQQVTLSCSPISGHRSVSWYQQTPGQGLQFLFEYFSETQRNKGNFPGRFSGRQFSNSRSEMNVSTLELGDSALYLCASSPLLTGNTEAFFGQGTRLTVV.

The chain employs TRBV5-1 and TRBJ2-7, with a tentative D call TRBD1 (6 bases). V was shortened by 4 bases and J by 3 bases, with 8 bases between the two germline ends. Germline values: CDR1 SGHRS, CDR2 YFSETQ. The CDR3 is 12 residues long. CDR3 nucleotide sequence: TGCGCCAGCAGCGCGGACAGCTACGAGCAGTACTTC. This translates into CASSADSYEQYF.

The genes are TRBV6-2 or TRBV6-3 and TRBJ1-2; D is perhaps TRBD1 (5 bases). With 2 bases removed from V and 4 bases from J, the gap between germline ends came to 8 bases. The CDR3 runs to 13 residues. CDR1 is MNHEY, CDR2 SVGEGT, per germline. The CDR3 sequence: CASSYTTVYGYTF. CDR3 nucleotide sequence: TGTGCCAGCAGTTACACGACAGTCTATGGCTACACCTTC.

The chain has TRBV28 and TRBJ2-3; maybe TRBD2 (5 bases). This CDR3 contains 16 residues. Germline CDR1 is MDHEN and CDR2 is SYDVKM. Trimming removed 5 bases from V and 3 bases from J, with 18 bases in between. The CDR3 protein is CASSPSGFLETDTQYF. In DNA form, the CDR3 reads TGTGCCAGCAGTCCCTCGGGATTCCTAGAGACAGATACGCAGTATTTT.